This T cell receptor (beta chain) comes out of a study of blood T cell repertoires in COVID-19. The V gene's germline CDR1 is MGHRA and CDR2 YSYEKL. Trimming stripped 4 bases from V and 1 base from J, with 16 bases between. The CDR3 has 16 residues. Only in-frame clones appear in the TCRdb table, and some are missing; sequencing was by immunoSEQ multiplex PCR. The repertoire consists of 90,000 to 130,000 clones, with over 80% occurring once and the leading ten covering 0.8% to 0.9%. The V call is TRBV4-1, the J call TRBJ1-1; tentatively, D is TRBD1 (6 bases). What was sequenced was peripheral blood. This clonotype originated in an older woman with acute or convalescent COVID-19. CDR3 amino acids: CASSRPLDRRNTEAFF. The CDR3, as DNA: TGCGCCAGCAGCCGGCCCCTTGACAGGCGGAACACTGAAGCTTTCTTT.